This is a list of T cell receptor beta chains from one sample in a study of Ad26.COV2.S vaccination and SARS-CoV-2 variants. TCRdb's copy holds only in-frame clones and misses some; the assay was immunoSEQ multiplex PCR. Of a few hundred thousand clones in the sample, approximately 90% were seen once. Here the sequenced sample was peripheral blood, taken in a trial of Ad26.COV2.S vaccine versus placebo. The receptors were gathered from a person between 18 and 59 years old who received the Ad26.COV2.S COVID-19 vaccine or a placebo. CDR3s include the opening cysteine and the closing phenylalanine or tryptophan. The order of the fields is D gene, clone size, J gene, V gene, CDR3 protein, CDR3 DNA. A D gene is named only where the DNA matches it firmly. Clone size is given for some rows only: seen once, a few or many times, or a class if the clone is expanded.

>NA|NA|TRBJ1-2|TRBV3-1/TRBV3-2
CASSQGASYGYTF
TGTGCCAGCAGCCAAGGGGCATCCTATGGCTACACCTTC
>NA|NA|TRBJ1-4|TRBV5-1
CASSLEGRFNEKLFF
TGCGCCAGCAGCTTGGAGGGGCGGTTTAATGAAAAACTGTTTTTT
>NA|NA|TRBJ1-6|TRBV6-5
CASSYSRGPSSPLHF
TGTGCCAGCAGTTACTCGAGGGGCCCGAGTTCACCCCTCCACTTT
>NA|NA|TRBJ2-7|TRBV5-1
CASQLGRSSYEQYF
TGCGCCAGCCAATTGGGGCGCAGCTCCTACGAGCAGTACTTC
>TRBD2|NA|TRBJ2-1|TRBV27
CASSLPGLAGVNNEQFF
TGTGCCAGCAGTTTGCCAGGGCTAGCGGGGGTAAACAATGAGCAGTTCTTC
>NA|NA|TRBJ1-3|TRBV19
CASRQHSGNTIYF
TGTGCCAGCAGACAGCACTCTGGAAACACCATATATTTT
>NA|NA|TRBJ2-2|TRBV13
CATGLSAGELFF
TGTGCAACGGGGTTATCTGCCGGGGAGCTGTTTTTT
>NA|NA|TRBJ2-5|TRBV5-4
CASSLVTEQETQYF
TGTGCCAGCAGCTTAGTGACAGAACAAGAGACCCAGTACTTC
>TRBD1|NA|TRBJ2-5|TRBV25-1
CASSEHGTVQETQYF
TGTGCCAGCAGTGAACATGGGACAGTCCAAGAGACCCAGTACTTC
>NA|NA|TRBJ2-3|TRBV30
CAWRGPFADTQYF
TGTGCCTGGAGGGGACCATTCGCAGATACGCAGTATTTT
>NA|NA|TRBJ1-2|TRBV18
CASSQDIAYGYTF
TGTGCCAGCTCGCAGGACATAGCATATGGCTACACCTTC
>TRBD1|NA|TRBJ1-1|TRBV5-1
CASSRTGGTEAFF
TGCGCCAGCAGCCGAACAGGGGGCACTGAAGCTTTCTTT
>NA|NA|TRBJ2-7|TRBV9
CASSVGALSYEQYF
TGTGCCAGCAGCGTAGGGGCGCTCTCCTACGAGCAGTACTTC
>TRBD2|once|TRBJ2-1|TRBV9
CASSVSGGSYEQFF
TGTGCCAGCAGCGTCTCTGGCGGGAGTTATGAGCAGTTCTTC
>NA|NA|TRBJ2-7|TRBV4-1
CASSQSRQPYEQYF
TGCGCCAGCAGCCAGTCGAGACAGCCCTACGAGCAGTACTTC
>TRBD2|NA|TRBJ2-3|TRBV7-9
CASSLGASGDTDTQYF
TGTGCCAGCAGCTTAGGGGCTAGCGGGGACACAGATACGCAGTATTTT
>NA|NA|TRBJ1-3|TRBV6-1
CASSEALARRPGNTIYF
TGTGCCAGCAGTGAAGCGCTCGCAAGGAGGCCTGGAAACACCATATATTTT
>TRBD1|NA|TRBJ2-1|TRBV30
CAWWGNRGSHEQFF
TGTGCCTGGTGGGGGAACAGGGGGTCCCATGAGCAGTTCTTC
>TRBD1|NA|TRBJ1-2|TRBV6-5
CASSYAGGVYYGYTF
TGTGCCAGCAGTTACGCAGGGGGGGTGTACTATGGCTACACCTTC
>NA|NA|TRBJ1-2|TRBV25-1
CASSGAGEGYTF
TGTGCCAGCAGTGGGGCGGGTGAGGGCTACACCTTC
>NA|NA|TRBJ1-2|TRBV28
CASSSVYGYTF
TGTGCCAGCAGTTCGGTGTACGGCTACACCTTC
>TRBD1|NA|TRBJ1-2|TRBV18
CASSPARGTGPKDDGYTF
TGTGCCAGCTCACCAGCGCGCGGGACAGGGCCTAAGGATGATGGCTACACCTTC
>TRBD2|NA|TRBJ2-5|TRBV27
CASRRTGLGGVDQETQYF
TGTGCCAGCAGGCGCACGGGACTAGGAGGAGTGGACCAAGAGACCCAGTACTTC
>NA|once|TRBJ2-7|TRBV6-5
CASRPPGGLSYEQYF
TGTGCCAGCCGCCCCCCCGGGGGCCTCTCCTACGAGCAGTACTTC
>NA|once|TRBJ2-3|TRBV3-1/TRBV3-2
CASSLPGLRASTDTQYF
TGTGCCAGCAGCCTTCCGGGTCTTCGTGCTAGCACAGATACGCAGTATTTT
>NA|NA|TRBJ2-2|TRBV6-5
CASRHPVGAGELFF
TGTGCCAGCAGGCACCCCGTGGGGGCCGGGGAGCTGTTTTTT
>TRBD2|NA|TRBJ2-1|TRBV14
CASSQTSGSGEQFF
TGTGCCAGCAGCCAAACTAGCGGGAGTGGTGAGCAGTTCTTC
>NA|NA|TRBJ2-1|TRBV24-1
CATSDLRAGQYNEQFF
TGTGCCACCAGTGACTTACGAGCGGGTCAATACAATGAGCAGTTCTTC